The 24 T cell receptor beta chains below were found in one sample sequenced in a study of blood T cell repertoires in COVID-19 (dated by TCRdb to about 2020). Library method: the immunoSEQ multiplex PCR assay. This is the immuneACCESS table as TCRdb keeps it, with only in-frame sequences that have V and J called. A part of the clones is gone; compared with another copy, unresolved V genes explain less than half, and the rest is unexplained. In this sample the table shows about 330,000 clones, roughly 90% of which occur a single time. The ten largest clones represent approximately 17% of the sample. The sequenced sample consisted of PBMCs or T cells enriched from blood (not recorded which). The receptors originated from a woman in her twenties or thirties who had recovered from COVID-19.

The chain carries TRBV10-3 and TRBJ1-2; D is unresolved. Germline-derived CDR1 and CDR2 are ENHRY and SYGVKD. The V end lost 9 bases, the J end lost 9 bases, and 17 bases lay between the germline ends. There are 12 residues in the CDR3. This chain's CDR3 is CAIRPAGSSYTF. The CDR3 coding sequence is TGTGCCATTCGACCCGCAGGATCGAGCTACACCTTC.

The rearrangement links TRBV2 to TRBJ1-3; TRBD1 agrees at 9 bases. Germline values: CDR1 SNHLY, CDR2 FYNNEI. Trimming took 6 bases from V and 0 from J; bases not matched to a gene: 3. The CDR3 runs 15 residues. In DNA form, the CDR3 reads TGTGCCAGCAGGCGGACAGGGGTCTCTGGAAACACCATATATTTT. Its protein product is CASRRTGVSGNTIYF.

A single count supports this clone. The CDR3 loop reads CASSVFSGPYEQYF. DNA of the CDR3: TGTGCCAGCAGCGTCTTTAGCGGACCCTACGAGCAGTACTTC. V gene TRBV9 combines with J gene TRBJ2-7; weak D call: TRBD2 (6 bases). CDR3 size: 14 residues. The germline gives CDR1 SGDLS, CDR2 YYNGEE. Trimming removed 2 bases at V and 2 bases at J, with 11 bases between. The entire variable domain, with the rest obtained from reference TRBV9 and TRBJ2-7, is as follows: DSGVTQTPKHLITATGQRVTLRCSPRSGDLSVYWYQQSLDQGLQFLIQYYNGEERAKGNILERFSAQQFPDLHSELNLSSLELGDSALYFCASSVFSGPYEQYFGPGTRLTVT.

The rearrangement uses TRBV7-2 and TRBJ2-3; TRBD2 matches 8 bases. This CDR3 is built from 17 residues. V was pared by 5 bases and J by 2 bases, with 12 bases of the junction left unmatched. Germline CDR1 and CDR2: SGHTA and FQGNSA. CDR3 sequence reads: CASSLQSGGGATDTQYF. The CDR3 bases are TGTGCCAGCAGCCTACAAAGCGGGGGCGGGGCCACAGATACGCAGTATTTT.

This clone was detected only once. Written as DNA, the CDR3 is TGTGCCAGCCGCGTAGGAGTGGGTAGCACAGATACGCAGTATTTT. Its translation is CASRVGVGSTDTQYF. The V and J genes are TRBV6-5 and TRBJ2-3; D ambiguous. Germline-derived CDR1 and CDR2 are MNHEY and SVGAGI. This CDR3 contains 15 residues. The V gene lost 8 bases and the J gene lost 0 bases, with 15 bases spanning the gap.

The chain carries TRBV9 and TRBJ2-1; D possibly corresponds to TRBD2 (5 bases). Germline V gives CDR1 SGDLS, CDR2 YYNGEE. This CDR3 contains 13 residues. Deletions cut 7 bases from V and 7 bases from J, with 15 bases between. CDR3: CASGPSGVNEQFF. Written as DNA, the CDR3 is TGTGCCAGCGGGCCCAGCGGAGTGAATGAGCAGTTCTTC.

The gene calls are TRBV6-1 and TRBJ1-5, with D tentatively TRBD1 (5 bases). The germline V gene has CDR1 MNHNS and CDR2 SASEGT. The V gene lost 3 bases and the J gene lost 7 bases, with 13 bases spanning the gap. The CDR3 totals 14 residues. Here the CDR3 DNA reads TGTGCCAGCAGTGAGGGGCCCCCCCGGCAGCCCCAGCATTTT. Amino acids: CASSEGPPRQPQHF.

The CDR3 sequence is CASTAGTGQGFNEQFF. The CDR3 DNA is TGTGCCAGCACCGCGGGAACGGGACAGGGATTCAATGAGCAGTTCTTC. V gene TRBV27 combines with J gene TRBJ2-1; 9 nucleotides match TRBD1. This CDR3 comprises 16 residues. CDR1 is MNHEY, CDR2 SMNVEV, per germline (reference sequence). V lost 7 bases and J lost 6; bases outside the gene matches: 13.

The genes are TRBV7-3 and TRBJ1-1; D gene unclear. CDR1 and CDR2 (germline): SGHTA, FQGTGA. This CDR3 has 15 residues. V gave up 2 bases and J gave up 0 bases, with 10 bases separating them. CDR3 region: CASSLDAGMNTEAFF. As DNA, the CDR3 is TGTGCCAGCAGCTTAGACGCGGGCATGAACACTGAAGCTTTCTTT.

J is TRBJ1-2 and V is TRBV11-2, with 8 bases aligning to TRBD1. Losses at the gene ends were 4 bases for V and 2 bases for J; bases not matched to a gene: 6. In germline, CDR1 is SGHAT, CDR2 FQNNGV. The CDR3 covers 15 residues. CDR3 DNA: TGTGCCAGCAGCTCAGGACAGGGTATAAACTATGGCTACACCTTC. Translated: CASSSGQGINYGYTF.

This chain connects TRBV28 to TRBJ2-7; TRBD2 agrees at 8 bases. The CDR3 is made up of 16 amino acids. Trimming removed 3 bases from V and 2 bases from J; junction bases left unmatched: 9. Germline loops: CDR1 MDHEN, CDR2 SYDVKM. Written as DNA, the CDR3 is TGTGCCAGCAGTTTTGGTGGTGGGACTAGTCCCTACGAGCAGTACTTC. Its protein is CASSFGGGTSPYEQYF.

This chain uses TRBV13 with TRBJ2-2; 10 bases are a match to TRBD1. Germline V CDR1 and CDR2: PRHDT, FYEKMQ (reference sequence). J was trimmed by 5 bases and V by 3 bases; bases with no gene match: 12. The CDR3 is 18 residues long. In DNA form, the CDR3 reads TGTGCCAGCAGCTTCTCCCCGGGACAGGGGAGTGGAACCGGGGAGCTGTTTTTT. The encoded protein is CASSFSPGQGSGTGELFF.

A single count supports this clone. The chain has TRBV13 and TRBJ2-1; 12 bases are shared with TRBD2. Germline loops: CDR1 PRHDT, CDR2 FYEKMQ (reference sequence). The CDR3 loop spans 16 amino acids. V lost 3 bases, J lost 2 bases, and 2 bases stayed unmatched. CDR3 nucleotide sequence: TGTGCCAGCAGCTTCCGACTAGCGGGAGCCTACAATGAGCAGTTCTTC. Translation: CASSFRLAGAYNEQFF. The full variable domain, rest sourced from reference TRBV13 and TRBJ2-1, is AAGVIQSPRHLIKEKRETATLKCYPIPRHDTVYWYQQGPGQDPQFLISFYEKMQSDKGSIPDRFSAQQFSDYHSELNMSSLELGDSALYFCASSFRLAGAYNEQFFGPGTRLTVL.

V gene TRBV18 combines with J gene TRBJ2-5, with D possibly matching TRBD2 (5 bases). CDR3 size: 13 residues. The ends were cut back, 1 base at V and 5 bases at J, with 8 bases in the middle. Looked up from germline, CDR1 is KGHSH and CDR2 is LQKENI. CDR3 in DNA: TGTGCCAGCTCACCACGTCCGGGGGAGACCCAGTACTTC. Protein sequence: CASSPRPGETQYF. The variable domain in full, completed from reference TRBV18 and TRBJ2-5, reads NAGVMQNPRHLVRRRGQEARLRCSPMKGHSHVYWYRQLPEEGLKFMVYLQKENIIDESGMPKERFSAEFPKEGPSILRIQQVVRGDSAAYFCASSPRPGETQYFGPGTRLLVL.

In this sample, this clone turned up once. CDR3 bases: TGTGCCAGCAGCGTGGGGCAGGGGGAGACCCAGTACTTC. It specifies CASSVGQGETQYF. The rearrangement joins TRBV9 to TRBJ2-5, with D tentatively TRBD1 (6 bases). This CDR3 region has 13 residues. CDR1 and CDR2 from the germline V gene are SGDLS and YYNGEE. Between the trimmed V and J ends, which lost 2 bases and 5 bases, there was a span of 10 bases.

The chain recombines TRBV5-8 with TRBJ2-5; the match to TRBD2 covers 8 bases. The CDR3 loop spans 13 amino acids. J was trimmed by 5 bases and V by 5 bases; bases with no gene match: 5. The germline gives CDR1 SGHTS, CDR2 YDEGEE. The CDR3 DNA sequence: TGTGCCAGCAGGCGGACTAGCACGGAGACCCAGTACTTC. This sequence encodes CASRRTSTETQYF.

The gene calls are TRBV4-3 and TRBJ1-2; a possible D gene is TRBD1 (6 bases). The germline CDR1 and CDR2 sequences are LGHNA and YSLEER. The length of the CDR3 is 15 residues. The V end was cut by 0 bases, the J end by 8 bases, with 16 bases between. DNA of the CDR3: TGCGCCAGCAGCCAAGATTTGGGGCAGGGGCTCGGCTACACCTTC. The encoded protein is CASSQDLGQGLGYTF.

The genes are TRBV7-9 and TRBJ1-1, with TRBD1 matching over 8 bases. Germline V gene data show CDR1 as SEHNR and CDR2 as FQNEAQ (reference sequence). CDR3 size: 16 residues. The junction had 7 bases not matched to a gene; V was cut back by 3 bases and J by 1 base. CDR3 nucleotide sequence: TGTGCCAGCAGCTTCTTTCCCGACAGGGGGAACACTGAAGCTTTCTTT. It specifies CASSFFPDRGNTEAFF.

V is TRBV5-1 and J is TRBJ1-2, with a possible D match to TRBD1 (5 bases). The length of the CDR3 is 14 residues. CDR1 SGHRS and CDR2 YFSETQ come from the germline V gene. Trimming cost V 0 bases and J 3 bases, with 9 bases left between them. The CDR3 coding sequence is TGCGCCAGCAGCTTGGTATGGGGGGACTATGGCTACACCTTC. As protein: CASSLVWGDYGYTF.

This chain connects TRBV5-1 to TRBJ2-5; D gene ambiguous. Per germline, CDR1 SGHRS and CDR2 YFSETQ. This CDR3 has 13 amino acids. V lost 2 bases and J 2 bases, leaving 7 bases between the germline ends. CDR3 amino acids: CASSFHSQETQYF. CDR3 DNA sequence: TGCGCCAGCAGCTTTCACAGTCAAGAGACCCAGTACTTC.

This clone was detected once. The genes are TRBV9 and TRBJ2-1; TRBD2 agrees at 13 bases. J was trimmed by 3 bases and V by 0 bases; bases with no gene match: 6. The CDR3 contains 18 residues. Germline CDR1 is SGDLS and CDR2 is YYNGEE. CDR3: CASSVGTGLAGRYNEQFF. The CDR3 coding sequence is TGTGCCAGCAGCGTAGGGACGGGACTAGCGGGACGCTACAATGAGCAGTTCTTC.

This clone occurred a few times. V usage is TRBV19 and J usage is TRBJ2-3, with 8 positions matching TRBD2. The CDR3 totals 15 residues. Germline V gene lookup returns CDR1 LNHDA and CDR2 SQIVND (reference sequence). V was clipped by 3 bases and J by 0 bases; unmatched bases: 2. The CDR3 nucleotides are TGTGCCAGTAGTATGGGGACTAGAAGCACAGATACGCAGTATTTT. Protein product: CASSMGTRSTDTQYF.

The rearrangement uses TRBV18 and TRBJ1-2; D is unclear. The V and J ends lost 2 bases and 4 bases respectively, with 20 bases between them. CDR3 length: 17 amino acids. Germline V gene data show CDR1 as KGHSH and CDR2 as LQKENI. Here the CDR3 DNA reads TGTGCCAGCTCACCAGGAACTCCGGGGTTGAGTAGCTATGGCTACACCTTC. Protein: CASSPGTPGLSSYGYTF.

The gene calls are TRBV3-1 (or the pseudogene TRBV3-2) and TRBJ2-7; 10 positions agree with TRBD2. Germline V lookup: CDR1 LGHDT, CDR2 YNNKEL (reference sequence). The V and J ends lost 3 bases and 0 bases, in that order; junction bases with no gene match: 2. This CDR3 spans 15 amino acids. The CDR3 protein is CASSQVAGGSYEQYF. The CDR3 region has the DNA TGTGCCAGCAGCCAGGTAGCGGGAGGCTCCTACGAGCAGTACTTC.